This T cell receptor beta chain was sequenced during a study of T-cell reconstitution after alpha-beta-depleted transplantation in children. General study findings and limits: Expanded graft clones, several hundred of them, were reportedly the source of alpha-beta T cells about two months after transplant. Day-60 TCRbeta diversity that was high in some patients was derived from surviving recipient T cells and thymic progenitors.

It was with unique molecular identifiers that the TCRbeta library was prepared. TCRdb used MiXCR to reprocess the PCR reads, holding one entry per CDR3 protein. The sample includes 100,000 or so distinct CDR3 sequences, about 22% seen only once; the top ten take 20% to 25%. This CDR3 spans 15 amino acids. Unmatched junction bases numbered 10, after V lost 6 bases and J lost 8 bases. A few counts support this clonotype. Its antigen is as yet unknown. This chain links TRBV12-3 or TRBV12-4 with TRBJ2-1; TRBD2 agrees at 10 bases. Sequenced material: PBMCs, taken before TCRalphabeta/CD19-depleted stem cell transplant. This receptor was obtained from a boy younger than 10 with acute lymphoblastic leukemia, due to receive a stem cell transplant. The CDR3 is CASSSRTSGDDEQFF. CDR3 in DNA: TGTGCCAGCAGCTCCCGGACTAGCGGAGATGATGAGCAGTTCTTC.